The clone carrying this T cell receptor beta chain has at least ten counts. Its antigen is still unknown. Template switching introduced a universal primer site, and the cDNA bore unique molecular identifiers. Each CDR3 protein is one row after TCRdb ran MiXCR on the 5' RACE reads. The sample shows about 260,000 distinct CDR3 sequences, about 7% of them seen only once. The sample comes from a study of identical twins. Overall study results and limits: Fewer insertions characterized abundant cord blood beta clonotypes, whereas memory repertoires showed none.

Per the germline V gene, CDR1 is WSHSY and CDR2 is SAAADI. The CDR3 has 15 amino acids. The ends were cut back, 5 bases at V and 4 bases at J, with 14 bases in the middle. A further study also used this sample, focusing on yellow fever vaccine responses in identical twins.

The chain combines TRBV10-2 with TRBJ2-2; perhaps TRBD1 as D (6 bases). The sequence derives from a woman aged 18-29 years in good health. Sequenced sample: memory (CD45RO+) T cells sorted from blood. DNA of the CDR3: TGCGCCAGCAGTTTAGGTCAGGGGACCACCGGGGAGCTGTTTTTT. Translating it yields CASSLGQGTTGELFF.